One T cell receptor (beta chain) is described in this entry. The assay was immunoSEQ multiplex PCR, and TCRdb's table has in-frame clones only and misses some. The sample has 100,000 to 150,000 clones; more than 75% are singletons. These data belong to a study of control samples from healthy donors and cancer patients. CDR3 length: 18 residues. Trimming took 3 bases from V and 4 from J; bases not matched to a gene: 11. In germline, CDR1 is MDHEN, CDR2 SYDVKM. The chain uses TRBV28 and TRBJ1-4; TRBD1 matches at 10 bases. This TCR was recovered from a young man in good health. Material for sequencing was blood. The CDR3 is CASSFGPGQGTHNEKLFF. The DNA for the CDR3 is TGTGCCAGCAGTTTCGGACCGGGACAGGGGACTCATAATGAAAAACTGTTTTTT.